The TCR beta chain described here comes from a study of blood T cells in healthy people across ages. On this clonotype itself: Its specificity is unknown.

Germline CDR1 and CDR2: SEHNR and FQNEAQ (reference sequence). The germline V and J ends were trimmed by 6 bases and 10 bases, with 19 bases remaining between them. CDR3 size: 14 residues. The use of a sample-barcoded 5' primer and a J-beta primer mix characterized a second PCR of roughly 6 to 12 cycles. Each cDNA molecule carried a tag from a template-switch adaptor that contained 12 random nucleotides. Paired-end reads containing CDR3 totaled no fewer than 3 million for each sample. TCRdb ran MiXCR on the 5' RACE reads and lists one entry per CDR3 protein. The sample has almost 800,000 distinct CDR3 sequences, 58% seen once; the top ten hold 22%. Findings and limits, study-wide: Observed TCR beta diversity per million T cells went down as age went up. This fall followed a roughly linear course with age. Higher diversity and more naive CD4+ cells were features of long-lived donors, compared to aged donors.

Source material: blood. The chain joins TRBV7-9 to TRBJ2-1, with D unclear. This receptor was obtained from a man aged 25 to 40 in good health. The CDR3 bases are TGTGCCAGCAGTTTGCCTATGACACTAAGAGAGCAGTTCTTC. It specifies CASSLPMTLREQFF. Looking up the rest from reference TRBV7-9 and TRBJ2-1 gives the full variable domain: DTGVSQNPRHKITKRGQNVTFRCDPISEHNRLYWYRQTLGQGPEFLTYFQNEAQLEKSRLLSDRFSAERPKGSFSTLEIQRTEQGDSAMYLCASSLPMTLREQFFGPGTRLTVL.